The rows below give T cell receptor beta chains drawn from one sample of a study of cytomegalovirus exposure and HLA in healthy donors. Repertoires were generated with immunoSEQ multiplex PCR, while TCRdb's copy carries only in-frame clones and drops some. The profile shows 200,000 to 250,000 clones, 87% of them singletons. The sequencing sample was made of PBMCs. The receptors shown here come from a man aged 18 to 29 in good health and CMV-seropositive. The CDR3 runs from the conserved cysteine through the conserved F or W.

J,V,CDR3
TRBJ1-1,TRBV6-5,CASSSPPNTEAFF
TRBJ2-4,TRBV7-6,CASSLAGSGRENIQYF
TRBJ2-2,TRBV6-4,CASTRLAGPSGELFF
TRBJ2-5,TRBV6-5,CASSYSYRQETQYF
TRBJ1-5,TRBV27,CASSLSGYNQPQHF
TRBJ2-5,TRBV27,CASSPLAGPLHQETQYF
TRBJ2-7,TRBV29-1,CSVSYGLSYEQYF
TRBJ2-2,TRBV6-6,CASSYSTGVGTGELFF
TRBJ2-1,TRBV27,CASSLSDGEGEQFF
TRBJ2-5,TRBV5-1,CASSPTGTSGPQETQYF
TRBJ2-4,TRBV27,CASRGPWGAAKNIQYF
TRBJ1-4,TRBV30,CAWSIKARGKLFF
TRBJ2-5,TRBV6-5,CASSRGTGLETQYF
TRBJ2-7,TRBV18,CATRTSGRNEQYF
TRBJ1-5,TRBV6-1,CASSGVGAGRTYSNQPQHF
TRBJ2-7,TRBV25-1,CASSETGTSGGTYEQYF
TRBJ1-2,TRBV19,CASSRGPNYGYTF
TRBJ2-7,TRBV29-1,CSVEDPKSATGYEQYF
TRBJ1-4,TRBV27,CASSLSRATNEKLFF
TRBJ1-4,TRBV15,CATSRDMVFNEKLFF
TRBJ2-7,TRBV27,CASSLTSGRTYEQYF